This TCR beta chain was captured in a study of tumor-infiltrating lymphocytes in primary liver carcinoma. Germline trimming cut 7 bases from V and 9 bases from J; bases unmatched to any gene: 13. From germline, CDR1 is SQVTM and CDR2 ANQGSEA. The CDR3 extends over 15 amino acids. The study co-extracted DNA and RNA from roughly 20-30 mg of unsorted bulk tissue. To note about this clonotype: Lacking the conserved final phenylalanine or tryptophan, this CDR3 likely reflects a read error.

Starting material of roughly 550 ng total RNA yielded TCR beta cDNA via a constant-region primer. Generation of the TCR beta libraries relied on three nested multiplex PCR rounds using slightly modified ARM-PCR. Forward primers for TRBV1-TRBV30 and a C-beta reverse primer served the first two PCR rounds, at about 11 cycles each. TCRdb analysed the multiplex PCR reads with MiXCR anew, one entry per CDR3 protein. The table records 70,000 to 75,000 distinct CDR3 sequences, roughly three quarters of them present only once. Input material: liver tumor tissue from sampling region 4. Documented subset: tumor region T4, right-lateral pole. The chain combines TRBV29-1 with TRBJ2-1; 12 bases are shared with TRBD2. The sequence was obtained from a man aged 40-50 years with primary liver carcinoma and hepatitis B virus infection. CDR3 loop: CSAMTSGGTISEQFS. The CDR3, as DNA: TGCAGCGCCATGACTAGCGGGGGTACAATCTCTGAGCAGTTCTCC.